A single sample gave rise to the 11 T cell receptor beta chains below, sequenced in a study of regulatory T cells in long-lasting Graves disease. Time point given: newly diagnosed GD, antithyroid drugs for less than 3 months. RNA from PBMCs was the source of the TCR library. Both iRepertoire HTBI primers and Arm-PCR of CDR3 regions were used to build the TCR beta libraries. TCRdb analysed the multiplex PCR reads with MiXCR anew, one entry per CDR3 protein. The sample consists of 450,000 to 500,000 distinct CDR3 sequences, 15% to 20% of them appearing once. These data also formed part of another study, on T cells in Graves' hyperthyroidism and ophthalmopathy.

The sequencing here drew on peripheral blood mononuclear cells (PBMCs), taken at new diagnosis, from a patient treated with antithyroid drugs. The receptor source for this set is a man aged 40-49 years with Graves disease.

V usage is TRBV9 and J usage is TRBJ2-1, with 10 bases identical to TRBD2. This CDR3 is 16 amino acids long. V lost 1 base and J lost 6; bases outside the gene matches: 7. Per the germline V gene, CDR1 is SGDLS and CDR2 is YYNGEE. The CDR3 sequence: CASSVHSSGSGNEQFF. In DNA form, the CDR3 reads TGTGCCAGCAGCGTACACTCTAGCGGGAGTGGCAATGAGCAGTTCTTC.

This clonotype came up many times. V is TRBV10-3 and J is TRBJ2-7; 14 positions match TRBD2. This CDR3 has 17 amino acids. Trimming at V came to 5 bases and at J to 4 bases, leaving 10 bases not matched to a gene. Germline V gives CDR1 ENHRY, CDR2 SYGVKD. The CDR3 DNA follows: TGTGCCATCAGTAGCACGGGACTAGCGGGAGAGTTTTACGAGCAGTACTTC. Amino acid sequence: CAISSTGLAGEFYEQYF.

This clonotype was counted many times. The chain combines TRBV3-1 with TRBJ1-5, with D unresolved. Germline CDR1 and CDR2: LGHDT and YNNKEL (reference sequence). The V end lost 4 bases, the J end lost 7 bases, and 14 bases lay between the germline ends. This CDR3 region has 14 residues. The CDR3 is CASSRGRGGQPQHF. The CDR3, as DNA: TGTGCCAGCAGCCGTGGGCGAGGTGGACAGCCCCAGCATTTT. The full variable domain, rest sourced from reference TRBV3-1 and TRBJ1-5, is DTAVSQTPKYLVTQMGNDKSIKCEQNLGHDTMYWYKQDSKKFLKIMFSYNNKELIINETVPNRFSPKSPDKAHLNLHINSLELGDSAVYFCASSRGRGGQPQHFGDGTRLSIL.

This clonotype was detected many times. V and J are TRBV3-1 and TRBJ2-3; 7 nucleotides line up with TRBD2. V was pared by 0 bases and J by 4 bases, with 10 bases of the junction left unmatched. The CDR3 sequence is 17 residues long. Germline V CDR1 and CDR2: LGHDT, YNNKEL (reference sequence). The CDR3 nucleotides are TGTGCCAGCAGCCAAGATCGTCGAGGGAGGGCCGCAGATACGCAGTATTTT. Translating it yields CASSQDRRGRAADTQYF.

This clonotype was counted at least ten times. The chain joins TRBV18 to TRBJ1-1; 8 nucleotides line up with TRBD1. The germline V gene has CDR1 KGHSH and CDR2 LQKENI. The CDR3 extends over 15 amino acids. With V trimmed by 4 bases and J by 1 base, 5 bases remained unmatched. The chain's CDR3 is CASSLTGTGNTEAFF. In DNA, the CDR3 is TGTGCCAGCTCACTAACCGGGACAGGGAACACTGAAGCTTTCTTT.

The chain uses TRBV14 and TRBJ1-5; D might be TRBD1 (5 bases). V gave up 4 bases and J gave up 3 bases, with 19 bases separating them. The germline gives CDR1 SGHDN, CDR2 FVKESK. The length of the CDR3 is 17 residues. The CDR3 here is CASSPSEGRWDNQPQHF. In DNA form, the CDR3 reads TGTGCCAGCAGCCCCAGCGAGGGGAGGTGGGACAATCAGCCCCAGCATTTT. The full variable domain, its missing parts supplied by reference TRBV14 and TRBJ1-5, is EAGVTQFPSHSVIEKGQTVTLRCDPISGHDNLYWYRRVMGKEIKFLLHFVKESKQDESGMPNNRFLAERTGGTYSTLKVQPAELEDSGVYFCASSPSEGRWDNQPQHFGDGTRLSIL.

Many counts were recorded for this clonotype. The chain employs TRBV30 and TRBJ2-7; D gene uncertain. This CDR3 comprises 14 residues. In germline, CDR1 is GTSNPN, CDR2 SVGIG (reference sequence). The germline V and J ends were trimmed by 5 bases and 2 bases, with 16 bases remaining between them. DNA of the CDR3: TGTGCCTGGGAAAGCCCCTTTGCCCCCTACGAGCAGTACTTC. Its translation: CAWESPFAPYEQYF.

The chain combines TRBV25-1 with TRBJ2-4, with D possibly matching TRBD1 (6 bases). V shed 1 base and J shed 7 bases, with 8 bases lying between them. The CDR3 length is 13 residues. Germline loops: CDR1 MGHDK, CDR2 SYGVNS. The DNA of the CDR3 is TGTGCCAGCAGTGAATGGGACACCAACATTCAGTACTTC. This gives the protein CASSEWDTNIQYF.

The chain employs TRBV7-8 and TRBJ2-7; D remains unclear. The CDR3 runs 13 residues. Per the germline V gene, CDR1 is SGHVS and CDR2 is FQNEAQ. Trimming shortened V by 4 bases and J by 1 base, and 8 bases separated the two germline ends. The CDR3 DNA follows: TGTGCCAGCAGCTACAGACAATCCTACGAGCAGTACTTC. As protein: CASSYRQSYEQYF.

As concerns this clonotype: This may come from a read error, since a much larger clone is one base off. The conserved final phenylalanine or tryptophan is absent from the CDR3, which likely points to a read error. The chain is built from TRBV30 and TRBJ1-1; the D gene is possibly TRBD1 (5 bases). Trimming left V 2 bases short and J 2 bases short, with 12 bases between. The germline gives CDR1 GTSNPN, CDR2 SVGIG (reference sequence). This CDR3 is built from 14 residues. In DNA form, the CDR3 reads TGTGCCTGGAGTTTCAGACAGTCCAACACTGAAGCTTTCCTT. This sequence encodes CAWSFRQSNTEAFL.

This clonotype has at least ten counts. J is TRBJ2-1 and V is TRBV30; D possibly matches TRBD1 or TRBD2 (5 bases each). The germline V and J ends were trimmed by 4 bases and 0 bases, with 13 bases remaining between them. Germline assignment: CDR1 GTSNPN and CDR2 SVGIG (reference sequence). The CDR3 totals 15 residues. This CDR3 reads CAWMGTVSSYNEQFF. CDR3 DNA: TGTGCCTGGATGGGGACGGTGAGCTCCTACAATGAGCAGTTCTTC.